The rows below give T cell receptor beta chains drawn from one sample of a study of response to subunit inactivated influenza vaccine. MiXCR, applied by TCRdb to the RT-PCR reads, yields one record per CDR3 protein. This table holds around 530,000 distinct CDR3 sequences, approximately 15% found once. The sequences come from CD4+ T cells sorted from PBMCs, collected approximately 25 months after vaccination. The receptors originated from a man in his fifties or sixties who received an inactivated influenza vaccine. The CDR3 runs from the conserved cysteine through the conserved F or W. D genes are given only for firm matches. The size field is filled for only some rows; it gives once, few, many or a size class.

j_call clone_size d_call v_call cdr3_aa cdr3_nt
TRBJ2-3 few NA TRBV20-1 CSASPGAKDTQYF TGCAGTGCTAGTCCGGGGGCGAAAGATACGCAGTATTTT
TRBJ1-1 few NA TRBV6-2/TRBV6-3 CASRNPNTEAFF TGTGCCAGCAGAAATCCAAACACTGAAGCTTTCTTT
TRBJ2-1 many NA TRBV2 CASSERAGRNNEQFF TGTGCCAGCAGTGAAAGGGCGGGGAGAAACAATGAGCAGTTCTTC
TRBJ2-7 many NA TRBV29-1 CSVEDLGAAERNEQYF TGCAGCGTTGAAGATCTGGGGGCAGCTGAAAGGAACGAGCAGTACTTC
TRBJ2-1 NA TRBD2 TRBV29-1 CSIEGSGRNYNEQFF TGCAGCATTGAAGGGAGCGGGAGGAACTACAATGAGCAGTTCTTC
TRBJ1-5 few TRBD1 TRBV29-1 CSVGGGRGNQPQHF TGCAGCGTTGGAGGGGGCAGGGGCAATCAGCCCCAGCATTTT
TRBJ2-7 few TRBD2 TRBV5-1 CASSLIASGRLYEQYF TGCGCCAGCAGCCTAATTGCTAGCGGGAGATTATACGAGCAGTACTTC
TRBJ1-1 many TRBD1 TRBV12-3/TRBV12-4 CASSLYRGVNTEAFF TGTGCCAGCAGTTTGTACAGGGGGGTGAACACTGAAGCTTTCTTT
TRBJ1-4 NA NA TRBV18 CASSPTAGVGEKLFF TGTGCCAGCTCACCCACCGCAGGGGTGGGAGAAAAACTGTTTTTT
TRBJ2-3 few TRBD1 TRBV12-3/TRBV12-4 CASSVGATGARTDTQYF TGTGCCAGCAGTGTGGGCGCTACAGGGGCCAGAACAGATACGCAGTATTTT
TRBJ2-1 few NA TRBV6-2/TRBV6-3 CASRRLAYSYNEQFF TGTGCCAGCAGACGTCTAGCGTACTCCTACAATGAGCAGTTCTTC
TRBJ1-2 NA TRBD1 TRBV28 CASRTGGPYGYTF TGTGCCAGCCGGACAGGGGGCCCCTATGGCTACACCTTC
TRBJ1-2 NA NA TRBV25-1 CASSEFVRGGYTF TGTGCCAGCAGTGAATTTGTTCGGGGGGGCTACACCTTC
TRBJ2-1 NA NA TRBV4-1 CASSREGGVYSNEQFF TGCGCCAGCAGCCGGGAGGGGGGGGTTTATAGCAATGAGCAGTTCTTC
TRBJ2-1 NA TRBD2 TRBV20-1 CSAGTAGGHYNEQFF TGCAGTGCTGGGACAGCGGGAGGACATTACAATGAGCAGTTCTTC
TRBJ1-1 medium-sized NA TRBV29-1 CSGMNTEAFF TGCAGCGGAATGAACACTGAAGCTTTCTTT
TRBJ2-1 few TRBD2 TRBV20-1 CSARSGGNNNEQFF TGCAGTGCTAGATCGGGAGGGAACAACAATGAGCAGTTCTTC
TRBJ1-2 few TRBD1 TRBV4-2 CASSRLPGTEEDYGYTF TGTGCCAGCAGCCGCTTACCCGGGACAGAGGAGGACTATGGCTACACCTTC
TRBJ2-3 few NA TRBV29-1 CSVEATPVTDTQYF TGCAGCGTTGAAGCCACGCCAGTCACAGATACGCAGTATTTT
TRBJ2-3 few NA TRBV20-1 CSAIVGGATDTQYF TGCAGTGCTATCGTGGGGGGGGCCACAGATACGCAGTATTTT
TRBJ2-7 many TRBD1 TRBV5-1 CASKGTGEEEQYF TGCGCCAGCAAAGGGACAGGGGAAGAAGAGCAGTACTTC
TRBJ2-3 few TRBD2 TRBV5-1 CASSWGLAGRSTDTQYF TGCGCCAGCAGCTGGGGACTAGCGGGGCGCAGCACAGATACGCAGTATTTT
TRBJ2-5 few TRBD2 TRBV5-6 CASSVGLNQETQYF TGTGCCAGCAGCGTGGGACTAAACCAAGAGACCCAGTACTTC
TRBJ1-2 NA NA TRBV5-6 CASGPGAPALGYTF TGTGCCAGCGGCCCCGGGGCCCCCGCTCTGGGCTACACCTTC
TRBJ1-5 once TRBD1 TRBV9 CASSVSGTVNQPQHF TGTGCCAGCAGCGTGAGCGGGACAGTCAATCAGCCCCAGCATTTT
TRBJ1-2 few TRBD1 TRBV3-1 CASTPTGANYGYTF TGTGCCAGCACCCCCACAGGGGCTAACTATGGCTACACCTTC
TRBJ1-1 NA NA TRBV28 CASRVGGYTEAFF TGTGCCAGCAGGGTGGGGGGGTACACTGAAGCTTTCTTT
TRBJ2-1 few NA TRBV6-5 CASSSGPRAYNEQFF TGTGCCAGCAGTTCGGGACCCAGGGCCTACAATGAGCAGTTCTTC
TRBJ1-2 NA TRBD1 TRBV12-3/TRBV12-4 CASSLRPGTGFRGYTF TGTGCCAGCAGTTTACGTCCCGGGACAGGGTTTCGTGGCTACACCTTC
TRBJ1-5 few NA TRBV7-8 CASSFARQYNQPQHF TGTGCCAGCAGCTTTGCCCGACAGTACAATCAGCCCCAGCATTTT
TRBJ2-1 NA TRBD2 TRBV12-3/TRBV12-4 CASAWTSGYNEQFF TGTGCCAGCGCTTGGACTAGCGGGTACAATGAGCAGTTCTTC
TRBJ2-1 medium-sized TRBD2 TRBV24-1 CATSDLGTSGRGNEQFF TGTGCCACCAGTGATTTGGGGACTAGCGGGAGGGGCAATGAGCAGTTCTTC
TRBJ1-3 NA NA TRBV11-1 CASSEQSPNRVAGNTIYF TGTGCCAGCAGCGAACAAAGCCCAAACAGGGTTGCTGGAAACACCATATATTTT
TRBJ2-2 few NA TRBV5-1 CASSLAGIQNTGELFF TGCGCCAGCAGCTTGGCAGGGATCCAGAACACCGGGGAGCTGTTTTTT
TRBJ2-5 NA NA TRBV7-9 CASSLYQDGETQYF TGTGCCAGCAGCTTGTACCAGGACGGAGAGACCCAGTACTTC
TRBJ2-2 few NA TRBV7-9 CASSSRTIGRGVGELFF TGTGCCAGCAGCTCTCGTACGATCGGCAGGGGAGTCGGGGAGCTGTTTTTT
TRBJ2-5 few TRBD2 TRBV6-1 CASSRSGRETQYF TGTGCCAGCAGTCGAAGCGGGAGAGAGACCCAGTACTTC
TRBJ2-3 few TRBD2 TRBV7-2 CASSTNIAGRTDTQYF TGTGCCAGCAGCACCAATATAGCGGGGCGCACAGATACGCAGTATTTT
TRBJ2-4 NA NA TRBV7-2 CASGEGVVDKNIQYF TGTGCCAGCGGGGAGGGGGTTGTGGACAAAAACATTCAGTACTTC
TRBJ2-5 NA NA TRBV4-1 CASSQSRAQETQYF TGCGCCAGCAGCCAGTCACGCGCCCAAGAGACCCAGTACTTC
TRBJ2-7 NA NA TRBV29-1 CSVASDYEQYF TGCAGCGTTGCGTCAGACTACGAGCAGTACTTC
TRBJ2-7 NA NA TRBV10-3 CAIKEGAGNHEQYF TGTGCCATCAAGGAAGGGGCAGGGAACCACGAGCAGTACTTC
TRBJ2-7 many TRBD2 TRBV7-2 CASSSSGGRLPYEQYF TGTGCCAGCAGCTCATCTGGCGGGAGACTTCCCTACGAGCAGTACTTC
TRBJ2-1 NA TRBD2 TRBV9 CASSLAGASEQFF TGTGCCAGCAGCCTAGCGGGAGCTAGTGAGCAGTTCTTC
TRBJ2-6 NA NA TRBV6-1 CASNLEAPGANVLTF TGTGCCAGCAACTTGGAGGCCCCTGGGGCCAACGTCCTGACTTTC
TRBJ1-1 NA NA TRBV7-2 CASSYPPGTQNTEAFF TGTGCCAGCAGCTATCCACCCGGGACACAGAACACTGAAGCTTTCTTT
TRBJ1-1 few NA TRBV6-6 CASTLTGNTEAFF TGTGCCAGCACTCTGACCGGGAACACTGAAGCTTTCTTT
TRBJ2-3 many TRBD2 TRBV12-3/TRBV12-4 CASSFAGLVREADTQYF TGTGCCAGCAGTTTTGCGGGACTAGTAAGAGAGGCAGATACGCAGTATTTT
TRBJ1-1 many NA TRBV5-1 CASSLGSSGAATEAFF TGCGCCAGCAGCTTGGGTTCTTCTGGGGCGGCCACTGAAGCTTTCTTT
TRBJ2-1 few TRBD2 TRBV4-2 CASSQDPLAGRTGFF TGTGCCAGCAGCCAAGATCCCCTAGCGGGGCGGACTGGGTTCTTC
TRBJ2-1 many NA TRBV24-1 CATELYNEQFF TGTGCCACCGAATTGTACAATGAGCAGTTCTTC
TRBJ2-6 NA NA TRBV12-3/TRBV12-4 CASSLHVLTF TGTGCCAGCAGTTTGCACGTCCTGACTTTC